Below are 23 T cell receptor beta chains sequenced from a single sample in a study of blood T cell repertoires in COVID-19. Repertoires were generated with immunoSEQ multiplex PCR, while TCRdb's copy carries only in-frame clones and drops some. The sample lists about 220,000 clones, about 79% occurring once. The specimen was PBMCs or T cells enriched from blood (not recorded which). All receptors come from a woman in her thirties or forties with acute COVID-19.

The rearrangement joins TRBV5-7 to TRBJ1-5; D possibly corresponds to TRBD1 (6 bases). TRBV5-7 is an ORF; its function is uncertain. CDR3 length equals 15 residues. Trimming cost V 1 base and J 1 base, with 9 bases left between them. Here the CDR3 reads CASSLSDRSNQPQHF. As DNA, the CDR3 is TGTGCCAGCAGCTTGAGCGACAGGAGCAATCAGCCCCAGCATTTT.

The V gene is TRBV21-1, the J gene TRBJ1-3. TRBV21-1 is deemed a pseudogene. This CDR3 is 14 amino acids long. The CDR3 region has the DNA TGTGCCAGCAGCAAGCGGGGGTGGGGAAACACCATATATTTT. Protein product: CASSKRGWGNTIYF.

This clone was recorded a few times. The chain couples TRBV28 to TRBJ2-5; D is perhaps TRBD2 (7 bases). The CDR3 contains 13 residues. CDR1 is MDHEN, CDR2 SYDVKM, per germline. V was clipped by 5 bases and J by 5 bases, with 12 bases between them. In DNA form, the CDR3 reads TGTGCCAGCAGTACAGGGAGGGACGAGACCCAGTACTTC. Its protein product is CASSTGRDETQYF.

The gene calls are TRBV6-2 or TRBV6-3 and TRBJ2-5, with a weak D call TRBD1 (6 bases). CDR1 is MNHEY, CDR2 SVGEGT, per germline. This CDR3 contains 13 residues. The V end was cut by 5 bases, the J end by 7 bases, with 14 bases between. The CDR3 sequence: CASSQTGPGTQYF. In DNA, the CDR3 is TGTGCCAGCAGTCAGACAGGTCCGGGGACCCAGTACTTC.

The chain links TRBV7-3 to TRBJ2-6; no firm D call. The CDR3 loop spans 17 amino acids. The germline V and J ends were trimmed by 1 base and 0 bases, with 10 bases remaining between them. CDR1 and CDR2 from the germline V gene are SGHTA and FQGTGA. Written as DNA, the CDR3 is TGTGCCAGCAGCTTAAAGGCAGGAACCTCTGGGGCCAACGTCCTGACTTTC. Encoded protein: CASSLKAGTSGANVLTF.

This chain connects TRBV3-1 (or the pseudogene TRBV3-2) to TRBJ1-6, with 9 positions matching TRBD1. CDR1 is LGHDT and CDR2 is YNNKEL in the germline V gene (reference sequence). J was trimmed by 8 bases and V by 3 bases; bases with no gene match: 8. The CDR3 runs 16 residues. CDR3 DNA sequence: TGTGCCAGCAGCCATCCCCAAGGGACAGGGTATTCACCCCTCCACTTT. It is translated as CASSHPQGTGYSPLHF.

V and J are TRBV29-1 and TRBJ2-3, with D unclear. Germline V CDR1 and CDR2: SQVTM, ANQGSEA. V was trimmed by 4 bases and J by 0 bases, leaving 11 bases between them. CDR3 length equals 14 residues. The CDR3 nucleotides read TGCAGCGTTGCAAAGAGTTCTAGCACAGATACGCAGTATTTT. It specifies CSVAKSSSTDTQYF.

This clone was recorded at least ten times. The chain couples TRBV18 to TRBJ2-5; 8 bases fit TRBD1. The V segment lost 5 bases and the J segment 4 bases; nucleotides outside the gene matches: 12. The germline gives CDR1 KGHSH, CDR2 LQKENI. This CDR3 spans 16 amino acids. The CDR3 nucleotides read TGTGCCAGCTCATCTCGAAGACAGGGGCCGCGAGAGACCCAGTACTTC. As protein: CASSSRRQGPRETQYF.

CDR3 residues: CASSQDWTGIHEQYF. The CDR3 nucleotides read TGTGCCAGCAGCCAGGATTGGACAGGGATACACGAGCAGTACTTC. This rearrangement joins TRBV5-4 to TRBJ2-7; 8 nucleotides line up with TRBD1. CDR1 is SGHNT and CDR2 is YYREEE in the germline V gene (reference sequence). Trimming removed 4 bases from V and 5 bases from J; junction bases left unmatched: 11. The CDR3 spans 15 residues. Filled out from reference TRBV5-4 and TRBJ2-7, the complete variable domain reads ETGVTQSPTHLIKTRGQQVTLRCSSQSGHNTVSWYQQALGQGPQFIFQYYREEENGRGNFPPRFSGLQFPNYSSELNVNALELDDSALYLCASSQDWTGIHEQYFGPGTRLTVT.

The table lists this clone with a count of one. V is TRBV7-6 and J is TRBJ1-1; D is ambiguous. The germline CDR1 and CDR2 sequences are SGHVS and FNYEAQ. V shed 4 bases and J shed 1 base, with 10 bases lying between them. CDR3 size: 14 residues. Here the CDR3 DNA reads TGTGCCAGCAGCTCCCCGGGTCCGAACACTGAAGCTTTCTTT. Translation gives CASSSPGPNTEAFF.

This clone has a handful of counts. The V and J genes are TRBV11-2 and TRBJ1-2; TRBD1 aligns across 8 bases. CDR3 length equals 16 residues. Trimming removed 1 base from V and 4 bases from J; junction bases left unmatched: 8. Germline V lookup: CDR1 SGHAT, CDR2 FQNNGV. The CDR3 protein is CASSLVIRTGRYGYTF. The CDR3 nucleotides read TGTGCCAGCAGCTTAGTGATTCGGACAGGGCGCTATGGCTACACCTTC.

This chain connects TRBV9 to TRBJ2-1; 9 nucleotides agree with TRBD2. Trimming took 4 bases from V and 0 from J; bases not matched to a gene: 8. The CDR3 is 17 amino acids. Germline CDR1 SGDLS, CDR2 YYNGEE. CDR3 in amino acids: CASSPLAGRGSYNEQFF. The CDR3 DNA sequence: TGTGCCAGCAGCCCGCTAGCGGGGCGCGGCTCCTACAATGAGCAGTTCTTC.

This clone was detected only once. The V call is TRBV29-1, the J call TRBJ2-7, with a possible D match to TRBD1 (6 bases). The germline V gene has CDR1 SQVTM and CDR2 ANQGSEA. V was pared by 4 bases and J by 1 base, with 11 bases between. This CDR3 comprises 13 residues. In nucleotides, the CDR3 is TGCAGCGTTGCCCCAGGGGATTCCTACGAGCAGTACTTC. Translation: CSVAPGDSYEQYF.

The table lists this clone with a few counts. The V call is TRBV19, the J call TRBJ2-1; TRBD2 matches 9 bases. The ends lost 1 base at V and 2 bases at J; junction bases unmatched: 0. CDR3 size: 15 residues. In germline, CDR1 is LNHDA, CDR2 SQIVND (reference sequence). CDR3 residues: CASSIGLAAYNEQFF. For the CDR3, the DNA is TGTGCCAGTAGTATAGGACTAGCGGCCTACAATGAGCAGTTCTTC.

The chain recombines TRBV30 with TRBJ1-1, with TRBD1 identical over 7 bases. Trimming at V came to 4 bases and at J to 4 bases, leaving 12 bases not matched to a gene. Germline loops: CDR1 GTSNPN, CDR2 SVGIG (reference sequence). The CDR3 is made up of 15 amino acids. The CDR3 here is CAWTTLTGTSTEAFF. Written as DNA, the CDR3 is TGTGCCTGGACCACTCTGACAGGGACATCCACTGAAGCTTTCTTT.

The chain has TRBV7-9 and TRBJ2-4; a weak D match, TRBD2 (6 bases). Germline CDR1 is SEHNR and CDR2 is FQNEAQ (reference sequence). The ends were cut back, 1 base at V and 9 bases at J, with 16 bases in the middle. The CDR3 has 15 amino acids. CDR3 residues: CASSLVGGSGAIQYF. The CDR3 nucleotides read TGTGCCAGCAGCTTAGTTGGGGGGAGTGGTGCCATTCAGTACTTC.

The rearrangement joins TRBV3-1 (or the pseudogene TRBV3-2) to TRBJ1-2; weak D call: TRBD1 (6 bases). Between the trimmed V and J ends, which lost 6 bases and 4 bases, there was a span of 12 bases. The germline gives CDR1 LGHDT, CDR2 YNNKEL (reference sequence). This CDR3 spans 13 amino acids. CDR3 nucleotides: TGTGCCAGCAGTCCTGGGGGCTTCTATGGCTACACCTTC. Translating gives CASSPGGFYGYTF.

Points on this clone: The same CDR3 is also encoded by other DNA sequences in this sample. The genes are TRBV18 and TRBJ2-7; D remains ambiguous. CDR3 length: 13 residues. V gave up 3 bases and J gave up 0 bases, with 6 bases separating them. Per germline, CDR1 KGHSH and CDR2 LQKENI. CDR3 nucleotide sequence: TGTGCCAGCTCACCCCCGAGCTCCTACGAGCAGTACTTC. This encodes CASSPPSSYEQYF.

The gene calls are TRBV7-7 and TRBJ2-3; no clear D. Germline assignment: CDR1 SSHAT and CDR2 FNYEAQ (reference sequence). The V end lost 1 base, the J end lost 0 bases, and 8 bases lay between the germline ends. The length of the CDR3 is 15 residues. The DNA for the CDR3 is TGTGCCAGCAGCTTAGGAGGCACTAGCACAGATACGCAGTATTTT. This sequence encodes CASSLGGTSTDTQYF.

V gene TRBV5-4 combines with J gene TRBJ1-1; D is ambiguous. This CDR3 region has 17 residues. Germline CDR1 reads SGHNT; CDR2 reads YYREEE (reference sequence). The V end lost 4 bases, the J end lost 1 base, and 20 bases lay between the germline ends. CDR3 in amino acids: CASSPGYGVMKNTEAFF. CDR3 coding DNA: TGTGCCAGCAGCCCGGGGTACGGGGTTATGAAGAACACTGAAGCTTTCTTT.

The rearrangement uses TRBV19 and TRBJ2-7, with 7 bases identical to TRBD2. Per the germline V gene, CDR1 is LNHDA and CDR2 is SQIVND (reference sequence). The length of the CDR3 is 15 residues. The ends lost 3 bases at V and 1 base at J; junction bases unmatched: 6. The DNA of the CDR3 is TGTGCCAGTAGTATCGGATCAGCGGGGTCCTACGAGCAGTACTTC. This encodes CASSIGSAGSYEQYF. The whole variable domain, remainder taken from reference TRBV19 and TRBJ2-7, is DGGITQSPKYLFRKEGQNVTLSCEQNLNHDAMYWYRQDPGQGLRLIYYSQIVNDFQKGDIAEGYSVSREKKESFPLTVTSAQKNPTAFYLCASSIGSAGSYEQYFGPGTRLTVT.

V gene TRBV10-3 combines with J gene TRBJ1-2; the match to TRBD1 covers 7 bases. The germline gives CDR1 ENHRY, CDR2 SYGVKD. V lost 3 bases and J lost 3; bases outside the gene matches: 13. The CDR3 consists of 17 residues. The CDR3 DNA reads TGTGCCATCAGTGACCCCGGGAAGGGGGCGCCGGACTATGGCTACACCTTC. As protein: CAISDPGKGAPDYGYTF.

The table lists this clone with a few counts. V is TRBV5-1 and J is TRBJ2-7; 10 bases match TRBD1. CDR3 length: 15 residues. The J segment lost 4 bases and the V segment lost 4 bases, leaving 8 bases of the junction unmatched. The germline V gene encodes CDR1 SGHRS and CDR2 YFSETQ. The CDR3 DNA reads TGCGCCAGCAGCCTCGACAGGGGGCGAACGTACGAGCAGTACTTC. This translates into CASSLDRGRTYEQYF. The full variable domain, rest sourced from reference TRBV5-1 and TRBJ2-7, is KAGVTQTPRYLIKTRGQQVTLSCSPISGHRSVSWYQQTPGQGLQFLFEYFSETQRNKGNFPGRFSGRQFSNSRSEMNVSTLELGDSALYLCASSLDRGRTYEQYFGPGTRLTVT.